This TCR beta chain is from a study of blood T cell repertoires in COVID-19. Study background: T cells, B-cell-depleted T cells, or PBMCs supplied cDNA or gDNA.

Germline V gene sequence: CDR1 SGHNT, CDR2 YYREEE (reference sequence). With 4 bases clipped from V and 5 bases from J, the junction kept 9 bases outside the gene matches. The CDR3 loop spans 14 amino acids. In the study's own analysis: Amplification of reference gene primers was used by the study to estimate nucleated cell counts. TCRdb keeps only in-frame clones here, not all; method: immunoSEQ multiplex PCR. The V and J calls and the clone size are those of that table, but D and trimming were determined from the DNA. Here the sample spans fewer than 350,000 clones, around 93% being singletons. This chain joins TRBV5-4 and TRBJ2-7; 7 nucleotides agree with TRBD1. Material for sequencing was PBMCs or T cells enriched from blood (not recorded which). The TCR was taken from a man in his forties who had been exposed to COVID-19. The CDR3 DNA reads TGTGCCAGCAGCACCGGGACAGATTTGCACGAGCAGTACTTC. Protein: CASSTGTDLHEQYF.